This T cell receptor beta chain was obtained from a study of blood T cell repertoires in COVID-19 (dated by TCRdb to 2020 to 2021). In the study overall: Samples covering the acute and convalescent phases of COVID-19 were provided by collaborators in the United States, Italy and Spain. Deeply sampled blood TCRbeta repertoires from subjects exposed to, actively infected with, or recovered from COVID-19 were included in the dataset. The repertoires were released in a freely available public database intended as a resource for research on the immune response to SARS-CoV-2. The prospective study material was composed of cDNA or gDNA derived from T cells, B-cell-depleted T cells, or PBMCs. Sample metadata almost always included a de-identified subject ID, COVID-19 status, age in years and sex. The samples were drawn from the first 160 participants of the ongoing ImmuneRACE study and from 1,254 subjects provided by 6 global collaborators. Where available, HLA class I and class II types were taken from metadata supplied by the sample provider and were not determined by assay-based typing. Broader findings and caveats from the paper: The quantity of clinical and demographic metadata differed by source and by participant and was supplied without curation.

Trimmed from V: 2 bases; trimmed from J: 0 bases; junction bases lacking a gene match: 4. CDR1 LNHDA and CDR2 SQIVND were looked up in the germline V gene (reference sequence). The CDR3, from cysteine to phenylalanine, totals 17 residues. The CDR3 DNA has 51 bases and is translated from base 1. Each collaborating institution followed its own protocols to collect whole blood in K2EDTA tubes. For TCRbeta analysis, collaborators shipped samples in one of three forms: frozen whole blood, isolated PBMCs, or DNA extracted from either of those sample types. The immunoSEQ Assay, a bias-controlled multiplex PCR, was used to amplify TCRbeta CDR3 regions from genomic DNA. In the source study's methods: Nucleated cell counts per sample were estimated from amplification of reference gene primers within the assay. Sequence reads were collapsed and filtered to measure the absolute abundance of every unique TCRbeta CDR3 rearrangement. For each sample, productive Simpson clonality was calculated as the square root of Simpson's diversity index across productive rearrangements. TCRdb mirrors the immuneACCESS table, restricted to in-frame sequences. Some clones are absent from its copies; in checked studies, under half trace to an unresolved V gene, and the reason for the others is unknown. That table is the source of V, J and clone size, and D and trimming were worked out from the DNA. This sample is represented by tens of thousands of clones; about 83% of them were singletons. The ten largest clones add up to over 15% of the sample.

This clone has just a few counts. The clone's antigen remains unknown. No clone much larger than this one lies a single base away; base qualities are absent. This TCR was recovered from a man aged 40-55 years with acute or convalescent COVID-19. The sample taken for sequencing was peripheral blood. The V and J genes are TRBV19 and TRBJ2-6; 7 central bases correspond to TRBD2. The sequenced DNA is TGTGCCAGTAGTATACGTTGGGGGGGCTCTGGGGCCAACGTCCTGACTTTC. The encoded protein is CASSIRWGGSGANVLTF.